This TCR beta chain was sequenced in a study of regulatory T cells in long-lasting Graves disease. Overall study results and limits: Persistent disease showed a preference for TRBV28, TRBJ1-2 and TRBJ2-5. Compared with new cases, persistent Graves' patients showed reduced TCR diversity.

This CDR3 has 14 residues. Germline CDR1 reads DFQATT; CDR2 reads SNEGSKA (reference sequence). V lost 6 bases to trimming and J lost 7 bases; unmatched junction nucleotides: 12. Remarks on this clonotype: Antigen: not known.

Time point: persistent/refractory GD, antithyroid drugs over 5 years with positive TRAb. After RNA was extracted from PBMCs, the TCR library was made from it. Relying on iRepertoire HTBI primers and Arm-PCR of CDR3 regions, the team built TCR beta libraries. TCRdb analysed the multiplex PCR reads with MiXCR anew, one entry per CDR3 protein. The sample has around 450,000 distinct CDR3 sequences, roughly 21% seen once. The TCR comes from a female donor with Graves disease. This sequence joins TRBV20-1 and TRBJ2-7; 10 nucleotides align to TRBD1. The material sequenced was peripheral blood mononuclear cells (PBMCs), taken when the disease was refractory, from a patient treated with antithyroid drugs. CDR3 bases: TGCAGTGCCCCGCAGGGGACAGGGGTTTTTGAGCAGTACTTC. Its translation: CSAPQGTGVFEQYF.